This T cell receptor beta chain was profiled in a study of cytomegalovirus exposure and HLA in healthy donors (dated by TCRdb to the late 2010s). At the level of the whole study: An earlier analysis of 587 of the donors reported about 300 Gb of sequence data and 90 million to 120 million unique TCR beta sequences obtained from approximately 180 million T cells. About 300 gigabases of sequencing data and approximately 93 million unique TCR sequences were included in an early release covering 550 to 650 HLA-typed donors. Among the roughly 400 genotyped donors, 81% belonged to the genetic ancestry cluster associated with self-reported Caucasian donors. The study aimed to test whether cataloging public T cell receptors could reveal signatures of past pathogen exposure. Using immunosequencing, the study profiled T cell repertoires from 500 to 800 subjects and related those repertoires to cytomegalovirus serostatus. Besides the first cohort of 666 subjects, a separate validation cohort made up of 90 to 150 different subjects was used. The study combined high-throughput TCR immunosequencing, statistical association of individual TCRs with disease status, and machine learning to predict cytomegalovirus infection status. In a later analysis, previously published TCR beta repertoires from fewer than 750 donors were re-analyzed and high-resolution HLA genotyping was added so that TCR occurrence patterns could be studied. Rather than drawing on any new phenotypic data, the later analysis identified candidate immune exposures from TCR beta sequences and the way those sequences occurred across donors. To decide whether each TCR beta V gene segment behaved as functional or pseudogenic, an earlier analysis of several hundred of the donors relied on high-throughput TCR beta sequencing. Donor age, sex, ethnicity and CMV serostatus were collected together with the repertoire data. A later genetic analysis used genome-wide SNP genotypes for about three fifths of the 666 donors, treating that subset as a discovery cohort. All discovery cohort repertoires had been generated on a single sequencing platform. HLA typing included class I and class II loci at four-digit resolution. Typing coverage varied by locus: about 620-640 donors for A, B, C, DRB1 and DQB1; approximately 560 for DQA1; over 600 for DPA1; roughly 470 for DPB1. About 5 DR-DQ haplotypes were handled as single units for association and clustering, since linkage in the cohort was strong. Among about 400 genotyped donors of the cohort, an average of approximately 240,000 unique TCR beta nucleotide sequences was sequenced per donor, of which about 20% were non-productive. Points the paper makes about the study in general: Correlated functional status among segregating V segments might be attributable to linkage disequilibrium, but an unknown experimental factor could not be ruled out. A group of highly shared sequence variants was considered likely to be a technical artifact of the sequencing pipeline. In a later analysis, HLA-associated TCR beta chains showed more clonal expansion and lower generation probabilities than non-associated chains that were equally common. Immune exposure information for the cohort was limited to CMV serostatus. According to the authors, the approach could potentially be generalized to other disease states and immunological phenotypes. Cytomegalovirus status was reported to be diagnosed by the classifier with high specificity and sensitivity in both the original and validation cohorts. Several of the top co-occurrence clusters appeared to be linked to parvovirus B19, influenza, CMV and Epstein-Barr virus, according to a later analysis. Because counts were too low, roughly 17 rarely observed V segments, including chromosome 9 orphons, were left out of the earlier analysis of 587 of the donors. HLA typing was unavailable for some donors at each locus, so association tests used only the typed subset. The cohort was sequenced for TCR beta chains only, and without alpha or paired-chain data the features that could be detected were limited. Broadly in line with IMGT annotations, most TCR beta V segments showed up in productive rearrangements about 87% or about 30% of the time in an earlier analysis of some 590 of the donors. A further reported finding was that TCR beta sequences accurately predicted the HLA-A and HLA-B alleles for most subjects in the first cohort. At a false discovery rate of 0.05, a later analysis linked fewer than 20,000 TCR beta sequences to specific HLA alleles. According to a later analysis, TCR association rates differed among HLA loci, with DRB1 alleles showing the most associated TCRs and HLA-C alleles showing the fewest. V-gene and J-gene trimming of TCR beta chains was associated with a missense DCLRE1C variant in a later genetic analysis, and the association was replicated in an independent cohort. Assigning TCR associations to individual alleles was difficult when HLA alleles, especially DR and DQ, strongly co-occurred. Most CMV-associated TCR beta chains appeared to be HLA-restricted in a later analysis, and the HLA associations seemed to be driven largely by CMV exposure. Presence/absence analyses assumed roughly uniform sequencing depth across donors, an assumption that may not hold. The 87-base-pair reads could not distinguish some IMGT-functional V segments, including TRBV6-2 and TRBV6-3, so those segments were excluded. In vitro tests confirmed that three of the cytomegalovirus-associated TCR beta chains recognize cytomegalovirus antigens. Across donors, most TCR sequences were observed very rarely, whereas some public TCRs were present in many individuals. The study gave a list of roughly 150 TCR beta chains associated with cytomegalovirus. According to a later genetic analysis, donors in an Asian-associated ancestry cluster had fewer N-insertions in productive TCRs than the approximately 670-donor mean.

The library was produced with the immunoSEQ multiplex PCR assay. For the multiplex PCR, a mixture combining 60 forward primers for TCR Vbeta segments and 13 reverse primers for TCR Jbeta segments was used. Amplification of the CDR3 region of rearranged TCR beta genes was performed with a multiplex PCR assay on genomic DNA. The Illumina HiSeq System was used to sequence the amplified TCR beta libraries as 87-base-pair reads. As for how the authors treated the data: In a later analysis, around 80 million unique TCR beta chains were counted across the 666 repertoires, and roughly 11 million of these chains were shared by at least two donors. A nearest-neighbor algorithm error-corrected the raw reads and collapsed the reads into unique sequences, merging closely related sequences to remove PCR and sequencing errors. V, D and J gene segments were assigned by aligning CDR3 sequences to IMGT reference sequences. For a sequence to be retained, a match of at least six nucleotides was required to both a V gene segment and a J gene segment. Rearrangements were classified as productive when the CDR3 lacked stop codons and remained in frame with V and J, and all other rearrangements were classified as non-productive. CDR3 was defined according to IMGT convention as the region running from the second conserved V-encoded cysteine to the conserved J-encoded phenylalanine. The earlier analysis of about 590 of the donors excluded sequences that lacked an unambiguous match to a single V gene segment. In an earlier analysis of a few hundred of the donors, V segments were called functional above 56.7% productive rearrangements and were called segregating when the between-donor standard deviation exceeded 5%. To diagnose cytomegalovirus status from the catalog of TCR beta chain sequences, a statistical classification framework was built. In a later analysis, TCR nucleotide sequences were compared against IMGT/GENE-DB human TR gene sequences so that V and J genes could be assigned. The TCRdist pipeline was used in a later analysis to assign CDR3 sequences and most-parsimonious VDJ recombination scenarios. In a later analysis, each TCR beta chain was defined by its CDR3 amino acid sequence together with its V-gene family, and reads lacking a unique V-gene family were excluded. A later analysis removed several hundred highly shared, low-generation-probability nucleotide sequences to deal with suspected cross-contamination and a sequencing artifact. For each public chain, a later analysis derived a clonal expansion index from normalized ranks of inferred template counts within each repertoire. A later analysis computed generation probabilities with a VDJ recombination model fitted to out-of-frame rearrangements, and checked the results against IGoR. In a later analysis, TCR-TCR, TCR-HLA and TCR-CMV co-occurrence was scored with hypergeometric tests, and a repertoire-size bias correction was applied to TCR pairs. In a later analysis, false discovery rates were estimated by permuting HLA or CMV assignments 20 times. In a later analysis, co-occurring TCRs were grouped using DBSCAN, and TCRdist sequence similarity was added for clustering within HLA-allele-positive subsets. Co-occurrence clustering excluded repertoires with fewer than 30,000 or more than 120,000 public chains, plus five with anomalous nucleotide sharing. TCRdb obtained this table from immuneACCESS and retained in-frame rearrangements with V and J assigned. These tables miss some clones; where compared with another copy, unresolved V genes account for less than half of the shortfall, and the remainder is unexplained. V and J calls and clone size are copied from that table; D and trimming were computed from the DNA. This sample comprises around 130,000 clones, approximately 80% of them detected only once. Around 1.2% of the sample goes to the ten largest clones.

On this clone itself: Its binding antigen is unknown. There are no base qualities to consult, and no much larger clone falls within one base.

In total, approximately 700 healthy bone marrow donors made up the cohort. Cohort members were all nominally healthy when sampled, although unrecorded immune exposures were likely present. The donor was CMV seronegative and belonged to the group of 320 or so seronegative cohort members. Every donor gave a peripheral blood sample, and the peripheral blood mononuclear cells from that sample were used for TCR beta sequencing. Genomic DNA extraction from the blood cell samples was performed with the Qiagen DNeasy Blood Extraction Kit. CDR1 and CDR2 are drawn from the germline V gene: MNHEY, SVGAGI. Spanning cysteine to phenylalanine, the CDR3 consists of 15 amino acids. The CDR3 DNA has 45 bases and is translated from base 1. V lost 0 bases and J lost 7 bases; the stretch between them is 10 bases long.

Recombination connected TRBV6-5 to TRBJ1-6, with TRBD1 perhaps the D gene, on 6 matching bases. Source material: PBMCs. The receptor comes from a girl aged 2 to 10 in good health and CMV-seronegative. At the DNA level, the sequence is TGTGCCAGCAGTTACTCTAGGGGGGGGAATTCACCCCTCCACTTT. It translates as CASSYSRGGNSPLHF.